This TCR beta chain was found in a study of monozygotic twins with inflammatory bowel disease. Germline V CDR1 and CDR2: DFQATT, SNEGSKA (reference sequence). CDR3 size: 16 residues. cDNA was made in eight separate reactions per sample. The UMIs contained a 6-nucleotide sample barcode. They were added by template switching during cDNA synthesis. TCRdb reworked the 5' RACE reads into one entry per CDR3 protein, no DNA. The repertoire table contains a few hundred thousand distinct CDR3 sequences. The sequence was obtained from a human donor with ulcerative colitis or Crohn's disease, or a healthy co-twin of an affected twin (not recorded which). This sequence joins TRBV20-1 and TRBJ1-4; lacking DNA, the TRBD1 call made by TCRdb goes unchecked. Sequenced input: blood. The CDR3 spells CSARDTIGGTGEKLFF.